The source of this TCR beta chain is a study of T cell repertoires in cytomegalovirus infection. Each CDR3 protein gets one entry after TCRdb re-called the reads with MiXCR. The sample consists of 340,000 or so distinct CDR3 sequences, 20% to 30% of them appearing once. The length of the CDR3 is 15 residues. Germline-derived CDR1 and CDR2 are SGDLS and YYNGEE. The junction had 3 bases not matched to a gene; V was cut back by 1 base and J by 2 bases. With respect to this clonotype: No antigen is known for it.

Sequenced material: cultured PBMCs, taken from culture after CMV antigen stimulation. This rearrangement joins TRBV9 to TRBJ2-5, with 9 positions matching TRBD1. This sequence was found in a human donor in good health (CMV status not recorded). Some clones in this sample may be carry-over from other donors' samples. CDR3 region: CASSVTGTGQETQYF. The CDR3 coding sequence is TGTGCCAGCAGCGTAACCGGGACAGGGCAAGAGACCCAGTACTTC.